The subject of this entry is one T cell receptor (beta chain). Its target is unknown. One to two pinch biopsies were taken from the rectum during colonoscopy. Controls had colonoscopy for suspected IBD, with normal endoscopy and no IBD the following year. These data are taken from a study of pediatric ulcerative colitis. Findings of the study overall: Rectal pinch biopsies may include blood-derived T cells. No controls had the two rectal clonotypes shared by ulcerative colitis patients. Clonal expansions reduced rectal repertoire diversity in acute severe colitis.

This table comes from immunoSEQ multiplex PCR, and its TCRdb copy is limited to in-frame clones, with some not included. The sample contains over 10,000 clones, approximately 71% of which appear only once. Trimming took 4 bases from V and 0 from J, leaving 7 bases between them. The CDR3 is made up of 14 amino acids. The germline V gene encodes CDR1 LNHNV and CDR2 YYDKDF (reference sequence). The chain couples TRBV15 to TRBJ2-1; D remains ambiguous. The sequenced sample consisted of gut tissue. The receptor comes from a boy younger than 18 who was a control in a study of pediatric ulcerative colitis. The CDR3 region is CATSIDISYNEQFF. Written as DNA, the CDR3 is TGTGCCACCAGCATAGACATCTCCTACAATGAGCAGTTCTTC.